Reported below is one T cell receptor (beta chain). This specimen comes from a study of T cell responses to AZD1222 COVID-19 vaccine. Germline CDR1 is MNHEY and CDR2 is SVGEGT. V lost 2 bases and J lost 3, with 5 bases in between. The length of the CDR3 is 12 residues. TCRdb keeps only in-frame clones here, not all; method: immunoSEQ multiplex PCR. The sample yields roughly 110,000 clones, roughly 84% seen once. The sequence came from an adult in good health. The gene calls are TRBV6-2 or TRBV6-3 and TRBJ2-7; D gene ambiguous. The input for sequencing was peripheral blood, taken on day 0 of AZD1222 vaccination. Written as DNA, the CDR3 is TGTGCCAGCAGTTACAGCTTCTACGAGCAGTACTTC. Residues: CASSYSFYEQYF.